A selection of T cell receptor beta chains follows, all from one sample in a study of vaccination and CD4 T cells after COVID-19. For these TCRs, the target antigens are not known. TCRdb re-called the PCR reads through MiXCR, storing one row per CDR3 protein. The sample includes approximately 11,000 distinct CDR3 sequences, 40% to 50% seen only once; the top ten take 36%. Material: CD4+ T cells from blood, cultured in vitro. These receptors originate from a human donor who had recovered from COVID-19. CDR3s include the opening cysteine and the closing phenylalanine or tryptophan. D genes are given only for firm matches. Some rows mark clone size as missing; the rest say once, few, many or name a class of expanded clone.

v_call	cdr3_length	j_call	clone_size	d_call	cdr3_aa	cdr3_nt
TRBV20-1	15	TRBJ2-7	few	-	CSARDGASSSYEQYF	TGCAGTGCTAGAGATGGGGCGTCGAGCTCCTACGAGCAGTACTTC
TRBV29-1	15	TRBJ2-5	-	TRBD1	CSVGPGTGGQETQYF	TGCAGCGTTGGCCCCGGGACAGGGGGGCAAGAGACCCAGTACTTC
TRBV6-1	17	TRBJ1-3	-	TRBD1	CASSQYTWTGVGNTIYF	TGTGCCAGCAGTCAATATACTTGGACAGGGGTTGGAAACACCATATATTTT
TRBV5-1	14	TRBJ1-4	-	-	CASSSGTRGEKLFF	TGCGCCAGCAGTTCCGGGACGAGGGGCGAAAAACTGTTTTTT
TRBV18	16	TRBJ1-1	-	TRBD1	CASSPRDRGRGSEAFF	TGTGCCAGCTCACCTCGGGACAGGGGTAGGGGATCTGAAGCTTTCTTT
TRBV6-2/TRBV6-3	17	TRBJ2-1	-	TRBD2	CASSYGLAGGPHNEQFF	TGTGCCAGCAGTTACGGACTAGCGGGGGGGCCCCACAATGAGCAGTTCTTC
TRBV7-9	13	TRBJ1-1	-	-	CASILAPNTEAFF	TGTGCCAGCATCTTAGCGCCAAACACTGAAGCTTTCTTT
TRBV6-1	14	TRBJ1-5	-	TRBD1	CASSIQGANSPQHF	TGTGCCAGCAGTATTCAGGGGGCGAATTCGCCCCAGCATTTT
TRBV12-3/TRBV12-4	14	TRBJ1-4	few	-	CASSLQATNEKLFF	TGTGCCAGCAGCCTACAGGCAACTAATGAAAAACTGTTTTTT
TRBV2	16	TRBJ1-2	few	-	CASSQHPGTKNYGYTF	TGTGCCAGCAGCCAGCATCCCGGGACAAAAAACTATGGCTACACCTTC
TRBV6-1	16	TRBJ2-1	-	-	CASSPPGGGAYNEQFF	TGTGCCAGCAGTCCCCCCGGAGGGGGCGCCTACAATGAGCAGTTCTTC
TRBV4-1	15	TRBJ2-1	-	-	CASSPGSSSNNEQFF	TGCGCCAGCAGCCCCGGAAGTTCCAGTAACAATGAGCAGTTCTTC
TRBV7-2	13	TRBJ1-2	few	-	CASSLAPSGGYTF	TGTGCCAGCAGCTTAGCACCCTCCGGGGGCTACACCTTC
TRBV20-1	16	TRBJ2-1	-	-	CSARGQEGPSYNEQFF	TGCAGTGCTAGAGGTCAGGAGGGGCCCTCCTACAATGAGCAGTTCTTC
TRBV7-2	17	TRBJ2-1	-	TRBD2	CASSLPLAGASNNEQFF	TGTGCCAGCAGCTTACCCCTAGCGGGGGCTAGTAACAATGAGCAGTTCTTC
TRBV19	13	TRBJ1-1	few	-	CASTGYSNTEAFF	TGTGCCAGTACGGGCTACAGTAACACTGAAGCTTTCTTT
TRBV5-1	11	TRBJ2-5	-	-	CASRYDETQYF	TGCGCCAGCAGATACGATGAGACCCAGTACTTC
TRBV7-9	13	TRBJ2-4	-	TRBD1	CASSLAGQGVSYF	TGTGCCAGCAGCTTGGCCGGACAGGGCGTCTCGTACTTC
TRBV12-3/TRBV12-4	14	TRBJ1-1	few	-	CASSFVGGGRMAFF	TGTGCCAGCAGTTTTGTGGGGGGGGGCAGGATGGCTTTCTTT
TRBV15	15	TRBJ1-3	-	-	CATSRAGFPGNTIYF	TGTGCCACCAGCAGAGCTGGTTTTCCCGGAAACACCATATATTTT
TRBV7-6	19	TRBJ2-2	-	-	CASSLEFPARRPNTGELFF	TGTGCCAGCAGCTTAGAATTCCCGGCTCGGAGACCGAACACCGGGGAGCTGTTTTTT
TRBV19	16	TRBJ1-2	few	-	CASSIVFEKANYGYTF	TGTGCCAGTAGTATAGTATTTGAAAAGGCTAACTATGGCTACACCTTC
TRBV5-4	17	TRBJ2-2	-	-	CASSPSLAQGDGGELFF	TGTGCCAGCAGCCCCTCTCTAGCGCAGGGGGATGGCGGGGAGCTGTTTTTT
TRBV7-2	21	TRBJ2-3	-	-	CASSLSNDFLTTGGSTDTQYF	TGTGCCAGCAGCTTGTCCAACGACTTCCTTACGACAGGCGGCAGCACAGATACGCAGTATTTT
TRBV12-3/TRBV12-4	14	TRBJ1-2	few	-	CASRRRGAVRGYTF	TGTGCCAGCAGGCGGCGGGGGGCAGTAAGAGGCTACACCTTC
TRBV6-2/TRBV6-3	13	TRBJ2-3	-	-	CASRGTSTDTQYF	TGTGCCAGCAGAGGGACTAGCACAGATACGCAGTATTTT
TRBV7-2	13	TRBJ1-6	few	TRBD1	CASSQGVRSPLHF	TGTGCCAGTTCACAGGGGGTGAGATCACCCCTCCACTTT
TRBV2	19	TRBJ2-5	few	TRBD2	CASRTGLAGSKGILETQYF	TGTGCCAGCAGGACGGGACTAGCGGGGTCCAAAGGTATTTTGGAGACCCAGTACTTC
TRBV7-8	16	TRBJ2-3	-	-	CASSLRGGEWADTQYF	TGTGCCAGCAGCTTAAGAGGGGGGGAGTGGGCAGATACGCAGTATTTT
TRBV7-2	15	TRBJ2-3	few	TRBD2	CASSTTSGGTDTQYF	TGTGCCAGCAGCACCACTAGCGGGGGCACAGATACGCAGTATTTT
TRBV11-2	17	TRBJ1-2	-	TRBD1	CASSSYRGRGPFYGYTF	TGTGCCAGCAGCTCTTACCGGGGTAGGGGGCCATTTTATGGCTACACCTTC
TRBV6-2/TRBV6-3	12	TRBJ1-5	few	-	CASSYSVQPQHF	TGTGCCAGCAGTTACTCAGTCCAGCCCCAGCATTTT
TRBV7-2	17	TRBJ1-5	-	-	CASSLEGGLFSNQPQHF	TGTGCCAGCAGCTTAGAGGGAGGGCTCTTTAGCAATCAGCCCCAGCATTTT
TRBV2	13	TRBJ2-7	-	-	CASSSGQTWEQYF	TGTGCCAGCAGTTCGGGCCAGACTTGGGAGCAGTACTTC
TRBV15	15	TRBJ1-5	-	TRBD1	CATSLGQGAYQPQHF	TGTGCCACCAGCCTGGGACAGGGAGCCTATCAGCCCCAGCATTTT
TRBV6-1	16	TRBJ1-1	-	-	CASSSEASVGTTEAFF	TGTGCCAGCTCCTCTGAGGCTTCTGTCGGGACCACTGAAGCTTTCTTT
TRBV6-5	13	TRBJ1-1	few	-	CASSYLSGNEAFF	TGTGCCAGCAGTTACTTGTCGGGAAATGAAGCTTTCTTT
TRBV6-1	15	TRBJ1-6	once	TRBD1	CASSPPDRANSPLHF	TGTGCCAGCAGTCCCCCGGACAGGGCCAATTCACCCCTCCACTTT
TRBV14	14	TRBJ1-6	-	-	CASSQVWKDSPLHF	TGTGCCAGCAGCCAAGTTTGGAAGGATTCACCCCTCCACTTT
TRBV6-5	14	TRBJ1-4	-	-	CASSYSDSSEKLFF	TGTGCCAGCAGTTATTCGGACTCATCCGAAAAACTGTTTTTT